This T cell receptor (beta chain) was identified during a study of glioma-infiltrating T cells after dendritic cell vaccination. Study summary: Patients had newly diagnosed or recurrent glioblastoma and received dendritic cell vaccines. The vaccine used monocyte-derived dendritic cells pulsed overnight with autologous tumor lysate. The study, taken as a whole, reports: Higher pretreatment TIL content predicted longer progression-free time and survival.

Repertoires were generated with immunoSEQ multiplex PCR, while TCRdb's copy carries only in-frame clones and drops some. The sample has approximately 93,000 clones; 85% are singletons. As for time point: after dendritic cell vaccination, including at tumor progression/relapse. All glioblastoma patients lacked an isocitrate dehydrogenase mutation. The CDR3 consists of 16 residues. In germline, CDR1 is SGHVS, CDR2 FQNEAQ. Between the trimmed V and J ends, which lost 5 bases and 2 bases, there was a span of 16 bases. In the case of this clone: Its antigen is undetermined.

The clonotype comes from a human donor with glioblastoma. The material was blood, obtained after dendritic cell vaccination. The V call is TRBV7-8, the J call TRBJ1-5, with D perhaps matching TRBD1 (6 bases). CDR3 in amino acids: CASSDTGGAGNQPQHF. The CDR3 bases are TGTGCCAGCAGCGATACCGGGGGGGCGGGCAATCAGCCCCAGCATTTT.